This record concerns one TCR beta chain sequence. The data were obtained in a study of blood T cell repertoires in COVID-19. Study-wide background: Donors in the United States, Italy and Spain gave samples during acute or convalescent COVID-19. PBMCs, B-cell-depleted T cells, or T cells were the source of the cDNA or gDNA that made up the material.

Followed longitudinally, the Seattle patients had been enrolled during active infection. The trim removed 7 bases at V and 2 bases at J, leaving 4 bases unmatched. The CDR3 loop spans 13 amino acids. CDR1 SQVTM and CDR2 ANQGSEA come from the germline V gene. The method was immunoSEQ multiplex PCR; TCRdb's version includes in-frame clones alone and lacks a portion of them. The sample contains 250,000 to 350,000 clones, about 88% of which appear only once. This clonotype originated in a human donor with COVID-19, enrolled during active disease. The donor label of this sample is uncertain. This sequence joins TRBV29-1 and TRBJ1-1, with 10 bases lining up with TRBD1. The sequenced sample was peripheral blood. The CDR3 region is CSGGTGANTEAFF. DNA of the CDR3: TGCAGCGGAGGGACAGGGGCAAACACTGAAGCTTTCTTT.